The next 29 T cell receptor beta chains were all read from a single sample in a study of OX40 agonist ivuxolimab in advanced cancers. The assay was immunoSEQ multiplex PCR, and TCRdb's table has in-frame clones only and misses some. Altogether around 20,000 clones are present, just under 75% being singletons, with the ten largest covering 26%. The sample in question was CD4+ or CD8+ T cells sorted from blood, obtained in a trial of the OX40 agonist ivuxolimab. The receptors derive from an adult with an advanced solid tumor such as melanoma, head and neck, liver or kidney cancer.

The chain employs TRBV15 and TRBJ2-7; the match to TRBD1 covers 10 bases. V shed 4 bases, J shed 4 bases, and the junction held 13 bases outside the gene matches. The CDR3 contains 17 residues. Germline V gene data show CDR1 as LNHNV and CDR2 as YYDKDF (reference sequence). This CDR3 reads CATSKEGPGQGPYEQYF. The CDR3, as DNA: TGTGCCACCAGCAAAGAGGGCCCGGGACAGGGGCCATACGAGCAGTACTTC.

This chain links TRBV2 with TRBJ2-2, with unresolved D. Germline V gene sequence: CDR1 SNHLY, CDR2 FYNNEI. The V gene lost 3 bases and the J gene lost 5 bases, with 1 base spanning the gap. The CDR3 extends over 11 amino acids. The DNA of the CDR3 is TGTGCCAGCAGTGATACCGGGGAGCTGTTTTTT. Translating gives CASSDTGELFF. Based on the CDR3 plus reference TRBV2 and TRBJ2-2, the full variable domain is EPEVTQTPSHQVTQMGQEVILRCVPISNHLYFYWYRQILGQKVEFLVSFYNNEISEKSEIFDDQFSVERPDGSNFTLKIRSTKLEDSAMYFCASSDTGELFFGEGSRLTVL.

The rearrangement links TRBV29-1 to TRBJ2-3; D gene ambiguous. V shed 4 bases and J shed 5 bases, with 16 bases lying between them. Germline-derived CDR1 and CDR2 are SQVTM and ANQGSEA. This CDR3 contains 14 residues. CDR3 nucleotides: TGCAGCGTTGTATTGTTGGGGTTAGGAGATACGCAGTATTTT. Its translation: CSVVLLGLGDTQYF.

This clone was detected only once. This chain connects TRBV5-1 to TRBJ2-2; D may be TRBD2 (6 bases). The CDR3 extends over 17 amino acids. V was trimmed by 1 base and J by 6 bases, leaving 19 bases between them. Germline loops: CDR1 SGHRS, CDR2 YFSETQ. CDR3 amino acids: CASSLWGLREPPGELFF. The CDR3 region has the DNA TGCGCCAGCAGCTTGTGGGGCTTACGGGAGCCACCCGGGGAGCTGTTTTTT.

The chain uses TRBV30 and TRBJ2-2, with D perhaps TRBD2 (6 bases). Germline loops: CDR1 GTSNPN, CDR2 SVGIG (reference sequence). This CDR3 has 15 residues. Deletions cut 0 bases from V and 4 bases from J, with 12 bases between. Here the CDR3 reads CAWSVGGGPTGELFF. The DNA of the CDR3 is TGTGCCTGGAGTGTCGGAGGAGGGCCCACCGGGGAGCTGTTTTTT.

The chain joins TRBV2 to TRBJ2-7, with a weak D call TRBD2 (6 bases). V was clipped by 6 bases and J by 2 bases, with 14 bases between them. The germline gives CDR1 SNHLY, CDR2 FYNNEI. The CDR3 is made up of 14 amino acids. In DNA, the CDR3 is TGTGCCAGCAGCCCCGGGACTCCTACCTACGAGCAGTACTTC. Translation gives CASSPGTPTYEQYF.

This chain links TRBV2 with TRBJ1-2; maybe TRBD1 (6 bases). The CDR3 length is 15 residues. Germline V lookup: CDR1 SNHLY, CDR2 FYNNEI. With 6 bases removed from V and 0 bases from J, the gap between germline ends came to 14 bases. In DNA form, the CDR3 reads TGTGCCAGCAGGACCCGGGACACGCCTAACTATGGCTACACCTTC. Protein: CASRTRDTPNYGYTF.

This clone appeared a few times. The chain employs TRBV19 and TRBJ1-1; no clear D. There are 13 residues in the CDR3. From germline, CDR1 is LNHDA and CDR2 SQIVND (reference sequence). Between the trimmed V and J ends, which lost 3 bases and 4 bases, there was a span of 9 bases. CDR3 loop: CASSIQDSTEAFF. The CDR3, as DNA: TGTGCCAGTAGTATTCAGGATTCCACTGAAGCTTTCTTT.

The chain is built from TRBV5-8 and TRBJ1-6; possibly TRBD1 for D (6 bases). This CDR3 is 14 amino acids long. V lost 4 bases and J lost 6, with 11 bases in between. Germline-derived CDR1 and CDR2 are SGHTS and YDEGEE. The CDR3 is CASSLGTPNSPLHF. CDR3 coding DNA: TGTGCCAGCAGCCTCGGGACACCTAATTCACCCCTCCACTTT.

The chain has TRBV2 and TRBJ2-1; TRBD2 aligns across 13 bases. V dropped 4 bases and J dropped 5; count of bases not matched to a gene: 8. CDR1 is SNHLY and CDR2 is FYNNEI in the germline V gene. This CDR3 has 17 residues. CDR3 sequence: CASSGLLAGGNDNEQFF. CDR3 in DNA: TGTGCCAGCAGTGGCCTACTAGCGGGGGGGAATGACAATGAGCAGTTCTTC.

The chain is built from TRBV19 and TRBJ2-7, with a weak D call TRBD2 (6 bases). Germline V gene lookup returns CDR1 LNHDA and CDR2 SQIVND (reference sequence). V was shortened by 5 bases and J by 6 bases, with 8 bases between the two germline ends. The CDR3 runs 11 residues. In nucleotides, the CDR3 is TGTGCCAGTAGTTACGGGGGCGAGCAGTACTTC. Its protein is CASSYGGEQYF.

CDR3 amino acids: CASSYTQGATYEQYF. In nucleotides, the CDR3 is TGTGCCAGCAGTTACACACAGGGGGCTACCTACGAGCAGTACTTC. The genes are TRBV6-5 and TRBJ2-7, with 9 bases that match TRBD1. The germline gives CDR1 MNHEY, CDR2 SVGAGI. The CDR3 contains 15 residues. V lost 2 bases and J lost 2; bases outside the gene matches: 4.

This clone has only one observation. The chain combines TRBV11-2 with TRBJ2-1; a possible D gene is TRBD1 (6 bases). The V end was cut by 5 bases, the J end by 5 bases, with 16 bases between. In germline, CDR1 is SGHAT, CDR2 FQNNGV. This CDR3 comprises 15 residues. CDR3 amino acids: CASSDYRARDNEQFF. The CDR3 coding sequence is TGTGCCAGCAGCGACTACAGGGCCAGGGACAATGAGCAGTTCTTC.

The rearrangement uses TRBV9 and TRBJ2-7, with D unclear. Per germline, CDR1 SGDLS and CDR2 YYNGEE. The CDR3 has 15 amino acids. Trimming pared 0 bases from V and 0 bases from J, leaving 10 bases between. The DNA of the CDR3 is TGTGCCAGCAGCGTAGCAGGTGGGCCCTCCTACGAGCAGTACTTC. Its protein is CASSVAGGPSYEQYF.

The chain joins TRBV7-2 to TRBJ2-1; 8 bases align to TRBD2. CDR3 length: 15 residues. CDR1 and CDR2 (germline): SGHTA, FQGNSA. J was trimmed by 3 bases and V by 6 bases; bases with no gene match: 7. This CDR3 is CASRRLARYYNEQFF. The DNA of the CDR3 is TGTGCCAGCAGACGACTAGCGAGATACTACAATGAGCAGTTCTTC.

The chain combines TRBV29-1 with TRBJ1-1; TRBD1 might be the D (6 bases). V was pared by 3 bases and J by 1 base, with 15 bases between. Germline CDR1 and CDR2: SQVTM and ANQGSEA. This CDR3 has 15 residues. The CDR3: CSVDGFGTQNTEAFF. The DNA of the CDR3 is TGCAGCGTTGACGGTTTCGGGACACAGAACACTGAAGCTTTCTTT.

The chain carries TRBV7-9 and TRBJ2-2; 8 bases map to TRBD1. The CDR3 runs 15 residues. Looked up from germline, CDR1 is SEHNR and CDR2 is FQNEAQ (reference sequence). With 4 bases clipped from V and 8 bases from J, the junction kept 9 bases outside the gene matches. CDR3 residues: CASSSLQGEVGELFF. The CDR3 coding sequence is TGTGCCAGCAGCTCCCTACAGGGGGAGGTGGGGGAGCTGTTTTTT.

This chain joins TRBV2 and TRBJ1-6; 9 bases align to TRBD1. The junction had 6 bases not matched to a gene; V was cut back by 5 bases and J by 10 bases. Per germline, CDR1 SNHLY and CDR2 FYNNEI. The CDR3 length is 14 residues. CDR3 coding DNA: TGTGCCAGCAGTAAACAGGGGGCCTACTCACCCCTCCACTTT. The encoded protein is CASSKQGAYSPLHF.

The chain couples TRBV9 to TRBJ2-6; D is unclear. V was trimmed by 3 bases and J by 3 bases, leaving 7 bases between them. The CDR3 contains 14 residues. Germline assignment: CDR1 SGDLS and CDR2 YYNGEE. The CDR3: CASSGVSGANVLTF. The DNA for the CDR3 is TGTGCCAGCAGCGGGGTGAGTGGGGCCAACGTCCTGACTTTC.

The chain links TRBV7-2 to TRBJ2-3; 10 positions match TRBD2. Per germline, CDR1 SGHTA and CDR2 FQGNSA. This CDR3 spans 16 amino acids. Germline trimming cut 7 bases from V and 6 bases from J; bases unmatched to any gene: 13. CDR3 coding DNA: TGTGCCAGCATTAACAGATTAGCGGGGGGTACGGATACGCAGTATTTT. Translating gives CASINRLAGGTDTQYF.

V gene TRBV15 combines with J gene TRBJ1-4; 7 nucleotides align to TRBD1. The germline V gene encodes CDR1 LNHNV and CDR2 YYDKDF (reference sequence). Trimming cost V 4 bases and J 7 bases; bases outside gene matches: 3. This CDR3 region has 13 residues. The CDR3 sequence: CATSMDRIEKLFF. DNA for the CDR3: TGTGCCACCAGCATGGACAGGATTGAAAAACTGTTTTTT.

The genes are TRBV27 and TRBJ2-3; possibly TRBD2 for D (6 bases). The length of the CDR3 is 14 residues. Germline CDR1 is MNHEY and CDR2 is SMNVEV (reference sequence). V was trimmed by 5 bases and J by 11 bases, leaving 20 bases between them. CDR3 in DNA: TGTGCCAGCAGTCCGGGGGTTCAAACAGCGAGGCAGTATTTT. Translated, it gives CASSPGVQTARQYF.

This clone occurred once. This sequence joins TRBV19 and TRBJ2-6, with a weak D call TRBD1 (6 bases). The germline CDR1 and CDR2 sequences are LNHDA and SQIVND (reference sequence). V was cut by 0 bases and J by 4 bases, with 13 bases left in between. The CDR3 is made up of 17 amino acids. The CDR3 region is CASSIDRPGAGANVLTF. For the CDR3, the DNA is TGTGCCAGTAGTATAGATCGCCCAGGGGCAGGGGCCAACGTCCTGACTTTC.

The chain uses TRBV28 and TRBJ2-3; 9 bases are a match to TRBD2. CDR1 and CDR2 from the germline V gene are MDHEN and SYDVKM. The CDR3 is 17 residues long. Trimming took 4 bases from V and 9 from J; bases not matched to a gene: 17. Here the CDR3 DNA reads TGTGCCAGCAGTTCAGGGGCGGGAGGGCCGGTTATAGAGACGCAGTATTTT. It codes for CASSSGAGGPVIETQYF.

The chain is built from TRBV7-8 and TRBJ2-1; 8 bases line up with TRBD2. V shed 5 bases and J 2 bases; nucleotides not matched to a gene: 5. Germline CDR1 SGHVS, CDR2 FQNEAQ. The CDR3 runs 15 residues. This CDR3 reads CASSPSGGTYNEQFF. The CDR3, as DNA: TGTGCCAGCAGCCCCAGCGGGGGCACCTACAATGAGCAGTTCTTC.

Concerning this clone: Mismatch with germline at one junction end may stem from a read error. The V call is TRBV14, the J call TRBJ2-2; D possibly corresponds to TRBD1 (6 bases). From germline, CDR1 is SGHDN and CDR2 FVKESK. CDR3 length equals 15 residues. The CDR3 is CATRQDPRNAGELFF. In nucleotides, the CDR3 is TGTGCCACCCGACAGGACCCAAGGAACGCCGGGGAGCTGTTTTTT. Full variable domain (missing parts from reference TRBV14 and TRBJ2-2): EAGVTQFPSHSVIEKGQTVTLRCDPISGHDNLYWYRRVMGKEIKFLLHFVKESKQDESGMPNNRFLAERTGGTYSTLKVQPAELEDSGVYFCATRQDPRNAGELFFGEGSRLTVL.

This CDR3 reads CAISEEYTGDTQYF. In nucleotides, the CDR3 is TGTGCCATCAGTGAAGAGTACACAGGAGATACGCAGTATTTT. V is TRBV10-3 and J is TRBJ2-3, with a weak D call TRBD1 (5 bases). V lost 3 bases and J 5 bases, leaving 12 bases between the germline ends. CDR1 is ENHRY, CDR2 SYGVKD, per germline. This CDR3 contains 14 residues.

The CDR3, as DNA: TGCGCCAGCAGCCAAGTTAACAGTAACTATGGCTACACCTTC. Translating it yields CASSQVNSNYGYTF. V is TRBV4-1 and J is TRBJ1-2; D gene ambiguous. V lost 1 base and J lost 1, with 7 bases in between. Germline-derived CDR1 and CDR2 are MGHRA and YSYEKL. CDR3 length: 14 residues.

A few counts support this clone. V gene TRBV5-6 combines with J gene TRBJ1-1; 9 nucleotides line up with TRBD1. Per germline, CDR1 SGHDT and CDR2 YYEEEE. V lost 0 bases, J lost 4 bases, and 4 bases stayed unmatched. This CDR3 is built from 15 residues. The CDR3, as DNA: TGTGCCAGCAGCTTGGGACAGGGGGGTATCACTGAAGCTTTCTTT. Translated: CASSLGQGGITEAFF.